This T cell receptor (beta chain) was found in a study of identical twins. Study-level results: Analyses of zero insertions could be partly confounded by invariant MAIT and iNKT cells. The abundant beta clonotypes from cord blood had fewer insertions, and memory repertoires had none of this. Alpha sequences out of frame and shared by twins had excess low generation probability.

MiXCR was run by TCRdb on the 5' RACE reads, yielding one entry per CDR3 protein. The repertoire holds around 250,000 distinct CDR3 sequences, with approximately 8.6% as singletons. This clonotype was seen ten or more times. Its antigen is not known. The CDR3 spans 16 residues. Between the trimmed V and J ends, which lost 3 bases and 0 bases, there was a span of 11 bases. The data also belong to a second study, concerning yellow fever vaccine responses in identical twins. Turning to that study: Reportedly, the T cell response mounted by twins to vaccine seemed partly convergent, partly personalized.

This TCR was recovered from a woman between 18 and 29 years old in good health. The V and J genes are TRBV12-3 or TRBV12-4 and TRBJ2-2; TRBD1 might be the D (5 bases). The sequencing sample was made of CD8+ T cells sorted from blood. CDR3: CASSLSTGANTGELFF. The CDR3 nucleotides are TGTGCCAGCAGTTTGTCAACAGGAGCGAACACCGGGGAGCTGTTTTTT.